This entry describes one TCR beta chain. This entry is derived from a study of T cell responses to AZD1222 COVID-19 vaccine. The assay was immunoSEQ multiplex PCR, and TCRdb's table has in-frame clones only and misses some. The sample records around 130,000 clones, roughly 85% being singletons. The CDR3 totals 17 residues. Germline CDR1 reads MNHEY; CDR2 reads SMNVEV (reference sequence). With 3 bases removed from V and 7 bases from J, the gap between germline ends came to 21 bases. The sequence derives from an adult in good health. The J gene is TRBJ2-2, the V gene TRBV27, with D possibly matching TRBD2 (6 bases). The sequencing used peripheral blood, collected on day 0 of MenACWY control vaccination. The CDR3 sequence is CASSFRSSTSFGGELFF. CDR3 DNA: TGTGCCAGCAGTTTCCGGTCCTCTACTAGCTTTGGCGGGGAGCTGTTTTTT.